One sample yielded the 19 T cell receptor beta chains listed below, sequenced in a study of control samples from healthy donors and cancer patients. Measured with immunoSEQ multiplex PCR; TCRdb has only the in-frame clones, and not every one. The table includes roughly 200,000 clones, about nine tenths detected once. Sequenced input: blood. The receptors were sampled from a man aged 30 to 45 in good health.

This chain uses TRBV7-9 with TRBJ1-4; D is perhaps TRBD1 (5 bases). CDR3 length equals 16 residues. Trimming left V 5 bases short and J 6 bases short, with 19 bases between. Germline V gives CDR1 SEHNR, CDR2 FQNEAQ (reference sequence). The CDR3 DNA is TGTGCCAGCAGCGATCGACAGCAGAATAATTATGAAAAACTGTTTTTT. Encoded protein: CASSDRQQNNYEKLFF. Drawing the rest from reference TRBV7-9 and TRBJ1-4, the complete variable domain is DTGVSQNPRHKITKRGQNVTFRCDPISEHNRLYWYRQTLGQGPEFLTYFQNEAQLEKSRLLSDRFSAERPKGSFSTLEIQRTEQGDSAMYLCASSDRQQNNYEKLFFGSGTQLSVL.

The V gene is TRBV19, the J gene TRBJ1-4, with TRBD1 matching 8 bases. CDR1 LNHDA and CDR2 SQIVND come from the germline V gene (reference sequence). V lost 3 bases and J lost 8; bases outside the gene matches: 8. The CDR3 spans 15 residues. The DNA for the CDR3 is TGTGCCAGTAGTATGCAGGGGACAGGAGGCGAAAAACTGTTTTTT. Protein: CASSMQGTGGEKLFF.

J is TRBJ2-1 and V is TRBV9; 13 nucleotides align to TRBD2. CDR3 size: 16 residues. The germline CDR1 and CDR2 sequences are SGDLS and YYNGEE. Germline trimming cut 7 bases from V and 4 bases from J; bases unmatched to any gene: 8. As DNA, the CDR3 is TGTGCCAGCGGAAGACTAGCGGGGGGTACATACAATGAGCAGTTCTTC. Translated: CASGRLAGGTYNEQFF.

The genes are TRBV5-4 and TRBJ2-7, with TRBD1 matching 9 bases. This CDR3 is 14 amino acids long. Trimming removed 1 base from V and 3 bases from J; junction bases left unmatched: 2. CDR1 and CDR2 from the germline V gene are SGHNT and YYREEE (reference sequence). The CDR3 reads CASSLTGGNYEQYF. For the CDR3, the DNA is TGTGCCAGCAGCTTGACAGGGGGCAACTACGAGCAGTACTTC.

V usage is TRBV7-9 and J usage is TRBJ2-1; 8 positions agree with TRBD1. This CDR3 has 16 amino acids. Germline V gene sequence: CDR1 SEHNR, CDR2 FQNEAQ (reference sequence). Germline trimming cut 5 bases from V and 4 bases from J; bases unmatched to any gene: 10. The CDR3 region has the DNA TGTGCCAGCAGCCCGATGACAGGGGCTTTATACAATGAGCAGTTCTTC. This encodes CASSPMTGALYNEQFF.

The chain is built from TRBV5-5 and TRBJ1-1; D unclear. Germline values: CDR1 SGHKS, CDR2 YYEKEE (reference sequence). This CDR3 comprises 16 residues. Trimming took 1 base from V and 4 from J, leaving 17 bases between them. The CDR3 sequence is CASSLSIRGGGTEAFF. As DNA, the CDR3 is TGTGCCAGCAGCTTGAGTATACGGGGTGGTGGCACTGAAGCTTTCTTT.

The chain employs TRBV5-1 and TRBJ1-1, with 7 nucleotides matching TRBD1. Germline V lookup: CDR1 SGHRS, CDR2 YFSETQ. The junction had 12 bases not matched to a gene; V was cut back by 5 bases and J by 5 bases. CDR3 length equals 15 residues. CDR3 DNA: TGCGCCAGCAGTACCATTACAGGGGTAGGTACTGAAGCTTTCTTT. Translated, it gives CASSTITGVGTEAFF.

The V call is TRBV19, the J call TRBJ1-1; D uncertain. Trimming left V 1 base short and J 5 bases short, with 5 bases between. Germline V lookup: CDR1 LNHDA, CDR2 SQIVND (reference sequence). The length of the CDR3 is 12 residues. CDR3 region: CASSIGQTEAFF. CDR3 nucleotide sequence: TGTGCCAGTAGTATAGGGCAGACTGAAGCTTTCTTT.

The sample holds a few counts of this clone. This chain connects TRBV15 to TRBJ1-5; D is unclear. V shed 1 base and J shed 3 bases, with 10 bases lying between them. This CDR3 is 15 amino acids long. CDR1 LNHNV and CDR2 YYDKDF come from the germline V gene (reference sequence). The CDR3: CATSRGTRDNQPQHF. The CDR3, as DNA: TGTGCCACCAGCAGAGGTACCAGAGACAATCAGCCCCAGCATTTT.

This chain joins TRBV3-1 (or the pseudogene TRBV3-2) and TRBJ2-6, with 9 positions matching TRBD2. Losses at the gene ends were 1 base for V and 1 base for J; bases not matched to a gene: 11. The length of the CDR3 is 20 residues. Looked up from germline, CDR1 is LGHDT and CDR2 is YNNKEL (reference sequence). The CDR3 nucleotides are TGTGCCAGCAGCCAAGTGACTGGTGGTAGCGGGAGTTCTGGGGCCAACGTCCTGACTTTC. The encoded protein is CASSQVTGGSGSSGANVLTF.

This clone appeared a single time. This chain links TRBV6-5 with TRBJ1-1; the D is unclear. The germline V gene encodes CDR1 MNHEY and CDR2 SVGAGI. The CDR3 covers 11 residues. V was shortened by 10 bases and J by 5 bases, with 11 bases between the two germline ends. The CDR3 protein is CAIDKGTEAFF. In DNA form, the CDR3 reads TGTGCCATCGACAAAGGGACTGAAGCTTTCTTT.

This clone was seen once. This chain connects TRBV5-1 to TRBJ1-3, with D possibly being TRBD1 (5 bases). In germline, CDR1 is SGHRS, CDR2 YFSETQ. With 2 bases removed from V and 0 bases from J, the gap between germline ends came to 6 bases. The CDR3 sequence is 14 residues long. Here the CDR3 DNA reads TGCGCCAGCAGCTTTGACAGCTCTGGAAACACCATATATTTT. Protein: CASSFDSSGNTIYF.

This clone was found once. The CDR3 protein is CASSFNSYEQYF. Written as DNA, the CDR3 is TGTGCCAGCAGTTTCAACTCCTACGAGCAGTACTTC. The chain employs TRBV12-3 or TRBV12-4 and TRBJ2-7; unclear D gene. The CDR3 loop spans 12 amino acids. Trimming removed 3 bases at V and 0 bases at J, with 3 bases between.

The CDR3 loop reads CAGGGSDSYNEQFF. CDR3 in DNA: TGTGCCGGGGGGGGGAGCGACTCCTACAATGAGCAGTTCTTC. The V call is TRBV7-3, the J call TRBJ2-1, with 7 bases that match TRBD2. The germline CDR1 and CDR2 sequences are SGHTA and FQGTGA. V dropped 11 bases and J dropped 0; count of bases not matched to a gene: 7. CDR3 length: 14 amino acids. The full variable domain, rest sourced from reference TRBV7-3 and TRBJ2-1, is GAGVSQTPSNKVTEKGKYVELRCDPISGHTALYWYRQSLGQGPEFLIYFQGTGAADDSGLPNDRFFAVRPEGSVSTLKIQRTERGDSAVYLCAGGGSDSYNEQFFGPGTRLTVL.

The J gene is TRBJ1-1, the V gene TRBV5-4; TRBD1 is a possible D gene (6 bases). Germline CDR1 SGHNT, CDR2 YYREEE (reference sequence). Deletions cut 2 bases from V and 5 bases from J, with 13 bases between. The CDR3 has 14 amino acids. The CDR3 nucleotides read TGTGCCAGCAGCTTTCGGGGGCGAGGGACTGAAGCTTTCTTT. Translating it yields CASSFRGRGTEAFF.

The chain has TRBV6-5 and TRBJ1-3; D is undetermined. Germline assignment: CDR1 MNHEY and CDR2 SVGAGI. The CDR3 has 12 amino acids. The V end lost 6 bases, the J end lost 2 bases, and 5 bases lay between the germline ends. The CDR3 loop is CASRETGNTIYF. In nucleotides, the CDR3 is TGTGCCAGCAGGGAGACTGGAAACACCATATATTTT.

The chain has TRBV9 and TRBJ1-1, with TRBD1 matching over 9 bases. With V trimmed by 5 bases and J by 11 bases, 10 bases remained unmatched. CDR1 SGDLS and CDR2 YYNGEE come from the germline V gene. This CDR3 contains 13 residues. The DNA of the CDR3 is TGTGCCAGCAGTGTACAGGGGGCCCGGGAGGCTTTCTTT. Translation: CASSVQGAREAFF.

The gene calls are TRBV11-2 and TRBJ1-5; 10 positions match TRBD1. V dropped 5 bases and J dropped 0; count of bases not matched to a gene: 10. Germline loops: CDR1 SGHAT, CDR2 FQNNGV. The CDR3 extends over 18 amino acids. CDR3 nucleotide sequence: TGTGCCAGCAGCCATCCGGTGACAGGGGGCGATAGCAATCAGCCCCAGCATTTT. Translating gives CASSHPVTGGDSNQPQHF.

The chain links TRBV10-1 to TRBJ2-1, with D possibly matching TRBD2 (6 bases). The CDR3 has 15 residues. The germline gives CDR1 WNHNN, CDR2 SYGVQD (reference sequence). The V end was cut by 2 bases, the J end by 9 bases, with 17 bases between. The CDR3 DNA sequence: TGCGCCAGCAGTGAGGGGACTCGGGCCTTAGGTGAGCAGTTCTTC. Translated: CASSEGTRALGEQFF.